This paragraph covers one T cell receptor beta chain sequence. Seattle patients were enrolled while actively infected and followed longitudinally. These data belong to a study of blood T cell repertoires in COVID-19. Study in general: The United States, Italy and Spain provided the acute and convalescent COVID-19 samples.

In the authors' workflow: Reference gene primers were amplified, and this amplification served to estimate nucleated cell counts. Assay: immunoSEQ multiplex PCR; the TCRdb copy retains only in-frame clones and omits some. The V and J calls and clone size come from that table; D and trimming were worked out from the DNA. The sample lists 150,000 to 200,000 clones, around 82% seen once, with 7% in the top ten. The CDR3 consists of 15 residues. V shed 1 base, J shed 13 bases, and the junction held 12 bases outside the gene matches. Germline V gene sequence: CDR1 SGHTA, CDR2 FQGTGA. The receptor was derived from a middle-aged woman with COVID-19, enrolled during active disease. The rearrangement links TRBV7-3 to TRBJ2-1, with 8 bases identical to TRBD2. The sample comprised peripheral blood. The CDR3 region is CASSLMGSGINNQFF. DNA for the CDR3: TGTGCCAGCAGCTTAATGGGTAGCGGGATTAACAATCAGTTCTTC.